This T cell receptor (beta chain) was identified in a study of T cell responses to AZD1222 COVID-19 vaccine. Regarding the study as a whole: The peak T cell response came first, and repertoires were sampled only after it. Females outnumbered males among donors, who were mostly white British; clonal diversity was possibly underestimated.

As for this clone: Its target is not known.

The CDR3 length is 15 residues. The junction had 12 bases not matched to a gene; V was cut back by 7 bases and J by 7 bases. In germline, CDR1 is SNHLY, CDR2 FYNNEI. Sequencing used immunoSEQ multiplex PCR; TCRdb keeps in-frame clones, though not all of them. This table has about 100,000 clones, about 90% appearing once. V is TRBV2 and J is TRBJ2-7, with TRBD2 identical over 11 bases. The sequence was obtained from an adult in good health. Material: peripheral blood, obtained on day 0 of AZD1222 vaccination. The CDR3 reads CASIWGSGRAGEQYF. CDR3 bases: TGTGCCAGCATCTGGGGTAGCGGGAGGGCCGGAGAGCAGTACTTC.